A single T cell receptor (beta chain) is shown here with its context. It lacks a known antigen. One base away there is no much larger clone; base qualities are not given. This entry is derived from a study of Graves' ophthalmopathy and Graves' hyperthyroidism (dated by TCRdb to between 2018 and 2020). With respect to the entire study: Peripheral blood was collected at initial diagnosis, prior to any treatment. In about six hyperthyroidism patients, the T-cell repertoire of thyroid tissue was compared with the T-cell repertoire of blood. To explore V-J signatures that distinguish ophthalmopathy from hyperthyroidism, a discovery set of roughly 98 patients was enrolled, made up of around 40 with ophthalmopathy and some 58 with stable hyperthyroidism. Once sampling was done, hyperthyroidism patients were given methimazole at a starting dose of 30 mg daily, while ophthalmopathy patients were given high-dose intravenous methylprednisolone. An independent validation cohort was composed of some 19 hyperthyroidism patients and 15 to 17 patients who later progressed from hyperthyroidism to ophthalmopathy. In total, approximately 130 blood samples were TCR-sequenced: fewer than 50 ophthalmopathy, approximately 75 hyperthyroidism and some 17 hyperthyroidism-to-ophthalmopathy patients. For training and testing, the 100 or so patients in the discovery cohort were randomly divided in a 7:3 ratio. The study used signatures of the TCR beta repertoire to tell Graves' ophthalmopathy apart from Graves' hyperthyroidism and to predict which patients would progress to ophthalmopathy.

Stable hyperthyroidism was defined as no progression to ophthalmopathy within 18 months of follow-up. Hyperthyroidism patients were newly diagnosed, with disease duration under 2 months, and aged 18 to 65 years. Patients with other autoimmune diseases, uncontrolled infections, pregnancy or lactation were excluded. Diagnosis was based on clinical symptoms, serum thyroxine, TRAb, thyroid ultrasound and orbital computed tomography. Ficoll-Paque density gradient centrifugation was used to isolate PBMCs from 10 ml of fresh peripheral blood. Trizol reagent was used to extract the total RNA, and its quality was then checked on an Agilent 2100 Bioanalyzer. For repertoire sequencing, the TCR beta CDR3 regions were amplified from RNA transcripts. The first round was an RT-PCR using HTBI primers with the Qiagen OneStep RT-PCR kit, and this first round was followed by a second-round multiplex PCR, then size selection and purification. Libraries were sequenced on an Illumina HiSeq2000 using paired-end 100 bp reads. The published analysis was carried out like this. Reads were processed with SOAPnuke, discarding reads with adapters, uncalled bases, mean Phred below 15, or no exact constant-primer or identifier match. COPE v1.2.5 was used to merge the high-quality paired reads. Unique nucleotide sequences were defined as clonotypes and aligned to IMGT TRB V, D and J references using MiTCR v1.1. The analysis was limited to V-J combinations with a frequency above 0.0001, which together covered 99% to 99.2% of the repertoires. For each V-J combination, a TCR clonal expansion and chaos score was defined as F50 clonal expansion divided by the chaos observed in the TCRdist matrix. Welch's t-statistics and random forest were used to reduce features to some 13 V-J combinations, which were fed into a naive Bayes classifier. The Morisita-Horn index was used to measure how similar the thyroid and blood repertoires were. TCRdb reran the public reads through fastp at Q25 and MiXCR, keeping productive beta chains. CDR3 protein sequences are deduplicated, and each keeps its most common genes and DNA. TCRdb, rather than the study authors, made the V and J calls. The sample table shows about 390,000 distinct CDR3 sequences, and 15% are seen once. The top ten constitute 5.5% to 7% of the sample.

Paper-wide results and their limitations: Most expanded thyroid clonotypes with a frequency above 0.001 also appeared in blood, which suggests that blood repertoires may reflect the immune response in the thyroid. Sample size was not predetermined statistically, and investigators were not blinded to group allocation. In cross-validation, the 13-signature model distinguished ophthalmopathy from stable hyperthyroidism with around 90% sensitivity and approximately 81% specificity, while in the test set the corresponding values were about 80% and 75%. In validation, the model predicted ophthalmopathy progression with about 70% sensitivity and roughly 72% specificity; 12 predicted patients were CT-confirmed with GO in a median of around 6 months.

The CDR3 runs 14 amino acids, cysteine and phenylalanine included. This entry keeps only the CDR3 DNA: 42 bases, framed from base 1. V sheds 6 bases and J sheds 4 bases, leaving 12 bases between their ends. Recombination joined TRBV12-3 or TRBV12-4 with TRBJ2-2; the D gene is possibly TRBD1 or TRBD2, with 5 bases matching each. The origin of this receptor is a woman aged 18-29 years with stable Graves' hyperthyroidism. Donor details come from another sample of the same person, matched by shared clones. The sequenced sample consisted of peripheral blood. The encoded CDR3 is CASSRGTVTGELFF. Here is the DNA: TGTGCCAGCAGCCGAGGGACGGTCACCGGGGAGCTGTTTTTT.